Following are 2 T cell receptor beta chains from one sample sequenced in a study of blood T cell repertoires in COVID-19 (dated by TCRdb to 2020 to 2022). Library preparation used the immunoSEQ multiplex PCR assay. Not all clones reach the TCRdb copy of this immuneACCESS table, which keeps in-frame sequences only. Checked studies attribute under half of the gap to unresolved V genes and leave the rest unexplained. The sample data list about 200,000 clones, and roughly nine tenths of these were observed just once. 2% to 2.5% of the sample lies in the top ten. The sample comprised peripheral blood. These receptors all stem from a woman in her forties or fifties with acute or convalescent COVID-19.

This clone was seen more than once but under ten times. This chain joins TRBV7-2 and TRBJ2-6; the D gene is possibly TRBD1 (6 bases). V dropped 5 bases and J dropped 8 bases, with 16 bases sitting between them. Per the germline V gene, CDR1 is SGHTA and CDR2 is FQGNSA. There are 15 residues in the CDR3. The CDR3 DNA sequence: TGTGCCAGCAGCCGTGGGACACCCTTAACCAACGTCCTGACTTTC. Its translation is CASSRGTPLTNVLTF.

The chain couples TRBV7-9 to TRBJ1-1; TRBD1 is a possible D gene (5 bases). V was clipped by 6 bases and J by 3 bases, with 17 bases between them. CDR1 is SEHNR and CDR2 is FQNEAQ in the germline V gene (reference sequence). This CDR3 spans 15 amino acids. The CDR3 region is CASRRTQQVYTEAFF. The DNA for the CDR3 is TGTGCCAGCAGACGGACCCAACAGGTTTACACTGAAGCTTTCTTT.